A selection of T cell receptor beta chains follows, all from one sample in a study of tumor-infiltrating lymphocytes in primary liver carcinoma. TCRdb fed the multiplex PCR reads into MiXCR, producing one record per CDR3 protein. This repertoire shows 100,000 or so distinct CDR3 sequences, 55% to 70% found once; its top ten account for approximately 10%. Sequenced material: liver tumor tissue from sampling region 5. Receptors originate from a woman aged 55-70 years with primary liver carcinoma and hepatitis B virus infection. Both conserved end residues are part of each CDR3. D genes are given only for firm matches. A clone size is listed for some rows: how often the clone was seen (once, few, many), or a class if it is expanded.

clone_size	d_call	j_call	v_call	cdr3_aa	cdr3_nt
NA	NA	TRBJ2-5	TRBV12-3/TRBV12-4	CTSSTGTFGTQYF	TGTACCAGCAGTACCGGGACATTCGGGACCCAGTACTTC
NA	NA	TRBJ2-5	TRBV4-1	CDSRQDGGTEETQYF	TGTGACAGCAGACAAGACGGAGGTACAGAAGAGACCCAGTACTTC
NA	TRBD2	TRBJ2-5	TRBV28	CASSFVASGHQEAQYF	TGTGCCAGCAGTTTCGTGGCTAGCGGACATCAAGAGGCCCAGTACTTC
NA	TRBD2	TRBJ2-3	TRBV7-9	CANSAGTSGQYF	TGTGCCAACAGCGCGGGGACTAGCGGGCAGTATTTT
NA	NA	TRBJ2-7	TRBV10-1	CASTPDGLYEQYF	TGCGCCAGCACGCCGGACGGGTTGTACGAGCAGTACTTC
NA	TRBD2	TRBJ2-1	TRBV11-2	CANSWTSGGEQFF	TGTGCCAACAGTTGGACTAGTGGTGGTGAGCAGTTCTTC
NA	TRBD1	TRBJ2-1	TRBV11-2	CPSILTHGQGYRGAQFF	TGTCCCAGCATCTTAACCCACGGACAGGGGTACAGGGGTGCGCAGTTCTTC
NA	TRBD1	TRBJ2-1	TRBV11-2	CASSNRPLSLQGYNEQFF	TGTGCTAGCAGCAATCGACCCCTCTCTCTACAGGGGTATAATGAGCAGTTCTTC
NA	NA	TRBJ2-2	TRBV11-1	CAGRSSLDTGELFF	TGTGCCGGCAGATCGAGTCTTGACACCGGGGAGCTGTTTTTT
NA	NA	TRBJ2-3	TRBV4-1	CANSQGLPGTSIDTQYF	TGCGCCAACAGCCAAGGTTTGCCGGGAACTAGCATAGATACGCAGTATTTT
many	NA	TRBJ1-5	TRBV6-6	CASSYSGDPQPQHF	TGTGCCAGCAGTTACTCGGGGGACCCTCAGCCCCAGCATTTT
NA	NA	TRBJ1-5	TRBV12-3/TRBV12-4	CASSLVKQGGQPQHF	TGTGCCAGCAGTTTAGTGAAACAGGGCGGTCAGCCCCAGCATTTT
NA	TRBD2	TRBJ2-2	TRBV11-2	CASSFRLAGDAVELCF	TGTGCCAGCAGCTTCCGACTAGCAGGAGATGCGGTGGAGCTGTGTTTT
NA	NA	TRBJ2-7	TRBV5-1	CASSLHRCEQYF	TGCGCCAGCAGCTTGCACAGGTGCGAGCAATACTTC
NA	NA	TRBJ2-3	TRBV11-3	CASSLRGSVDTQYF	TGCGCCAGCAGCTTGCGGGGAAGCGTAGATACGCAGTATTTT
NA	NA	TRBJ2-1	TRBV11-3	CASSSDLATNEQFF	TGTGCCAGCAGTTCAGATCTAGCGACCAATGAGCAGTTCTTC